This is a list of T cell receptor beta chains from one sample in a study of T cell changes during pregnancy in multiple sclerosis. TCRdb's table, derived via immunoSEQ multiplex PCR, lists solely in-frame clones and lacks some. Altogether around 62,000 clones are present, roughly nine tenths being singletons, with the ten largest covering 1.5%. This material consisted of peripheral blood, taken in the third trimester of pregnancy. The receptor source for this set is a female donor with multiple sclerosis, enrolled in a pregnancy study. CDR3s include the opening cysteine and the closing phenylalanine or tryptophan. Fields, in order: D gene, J gene, V gene, clone size, CDR3 DNA, CDR3 protein. The D gene is left open where the match is weak. The listing skips clone size in some rows; elsewhere it reads once, few, many or a size class.

d_call: NA
j_call: TRBJ1-4
v_call: TRBV11-2
clone_size: NA
cdr3_nt: TGTGCCAGCAGCGGAGAGAACGATGAAAAACTGTTTTTT
cdr3_aa: CASSGENDEKLFF

d_call: TRBD2
j_call: TRBJ2-2
v_call: TRBV5-6
clone_size: NA
cdr3_nt: TGTGCCAGCAGATACGACCGGACTAGCTACACCGGGGAGCTGTTTTTT
cdr3_aa: CASRYDRTSYTGELFF

d_call: TRBD2
j_call: TRBJ2-1
v_call: TRBV19
clone_size: NA
cdr3_nt: TGTGCCAGTAGTGACAGCGGGAGGGCCGGGGATGAGCAGTTCTTC
cdr3_aa: CASSDSGRAGDEQFF

d_call: TRBD1
j_call: TRBJ1-2
v_call: TRBV19
clone_size: NA
cdr3_nt: TGTGCCAGCTCGCCGGGACAGGGGCCGCATGGCTACACCTTC
cdr3_aa: CASSPGQGPHGYTF

d_call: TRBD2
j_call: TRBJ2-1
v_call: TRBV7-9
clone_size: NA
cdr3_nt: TGTGCCAGCAGTTACCCTCTTAGCGGGGGGATATACAATGAGCAGTTCTTC
cdr3_aa: CASSYPLSGGIYNEQFF

d_call: TRBD1
j_call: TRBJ1-5
v_call: TRBV9
clone_size: few
cdr3_nt: TGTGCCAGCAGCGTAGGGACAGGGGGTCAGCCCCAGCATTTT
cdr3_aa: CASSVGTGGQPQHF

d_call: NA
j_call: TRBJ1-5
v_call: TRBV27
clone_size: NA
cdr3_nt: TGTGCCAGCAGTTTATCGGGGGGTAGCAATCAGCCCCAGCATTTT
cdr3_aa: CASSLSGGSNQPQHF

d_call: NA
j_call: TRBJ2-2
v_call: TRBV7-3
clone_size: NA
cdr3_nt: TGTGCCAGCAGTATAACGGGGTCTGAGACCGGGGAGCTGTTTTTT
cdr3_aa: CASSITGSETGELFF

d_call: TRBD2
j_call: TRBJ2-5
v_call: TRBV19
clone_size: NA
cdr3_nt: TGTGCCAGTAGAGTAGGCGGGAGGCACGAGACCCAGTACTTC
cdr3_aa: CASRVGGRHETQYF

d_call: NA
j_call: TRBJ1-4
v_call: TRBV7-2
clone_size: NA
cdr3_nt: TGTGCCAGCAGCTTAGTTGGCCGAGGTACTGAAAAACTGTTTTTT
cdr3_aa: CASSLVGRGTEKLFF

d_call: TRBD1
j_call: TRBJ1-1
v_call: TRBV2
clone_size: NA
cdr3_nt: TGTGCCAGCAGTGCACAGGGGGCCGGAGGTACTGAAGCTTTCTTT
cdr3_aa: CASSAQGAGGTEAFF

d_call: TRBD1
j_call: TRBJ1-3
v_call: TRBV30
clone_size: NA
cdr3_nt: TGTGCCTGGAGTGTACAAGGACAGGGACTCCTTCTAACCATATATTTT
cdr3_aa: CAWSVQGQGLLLTIYF

d_call: TRBD2
j_call: TRBJ2-5
v_call: TRBV5-1
clone_size: NA
cdr3_nt: TGCGCCAGCAGTCCGACTAGCGGGAGTGGAGAGACCCAGTACTTC
cdr3_aa: CASSPTSGSGETQYF

d_call: NA
j_call: TRBJ1-6
v_call: TRBV5-1
clone_size: NA
cdr3_nt: TGCGCCAGTACCGAAAGCGACACGGGGAGCTCCTATAATTCACCCCTCCACTTT
cdr3_aa: CASTESDTGSSYNSPLHF

d_call: NA
j_call: TRBJ1-2
v_call: TRBV18
clone_size: NA
cdr3_nt: TGTGCCAGCTCATCGGACGGGGTATACTCTATGGGCTACACCTTC
cdr3_aa: CASSSDGVYSMGYTF

d_call: NA
j_call: TRBJ1-4
v_call: TRBV6-5
clone_size: once
cdr3_nt: TGTGCCAGCAGTTACTTCCAGGCTAATGAAAAACTGTTTTTT
cdr3_aa: CASSYFQANEKLFF

d_call: TRBD1
j_call: TRBJ2-7
v_call: TRBV5-4
clone_size: once
cdr3_nt: TGTGCCAGCAGCGAAGCCAGACAGGGGGGATCCTACGAGCAGTACTTC
cdr3_aa: CASSEARQGGSYEQYF

d_call: TRBD1
j_call: TRBJ2-2
v_call: TRBV7-3
clone_size: NA
cdr3_nt: TGTGCCAGCAGCTTAAGCCGTGAGACAGGGGCCGGGGAGCTGTTTTTT
cdr3_aa: CASSLSRETGAGELFF

d_call: TRBD2
j_call: TRBJ2-1
v_call: TRBV30
clone_size: NA
cdr3_nt: TGTGCCTGGAGTGTCTTTTGGGGAGGGAAGCACAATGAGCAGTTCTTC
cdr3_aa: CAWSVFWGGKHNEQFF

d_call: NA
j_call: TRBJ2-1
v_call: TRBV7-9
clone_size: NA
cdr3_nt: TGTGCCAGCAGATCCCCGGGGGAGCACAATGAGCAGTTCTTC
cdr3_aa: CASRSPGEHNEQFF

d_call: TRBD1
j_call: TRBJ1-2
v_call: TRBV6-1
clone_size: NA
cdr3_nt: TGTGCCAGCAGTGAAGTCCGGGACAGCGGCGGCTACACCTTC
cdr3_aa: CASSEVRDSGGYTF

d_call: TRBD1
j_call: TRBJ1-5
v_call: TRBV6-6
clone_size: NA
cdr3_nt: TGTGCCAGCCGATACGCGACAGGGACTCAGCCCCAGCATTTT
cdr3_aa: CASRYATGTQPQHF

d_call: NA
j_call: TRBJ1-1
v_call: TRBV18
clone_size: NA
cdr3_nt: TGTGCCAGCTCACCCCCGCCTGGGACAGAAGCTTTCTTT
cdr3_aa: CASSPPPGTEAFF

d_call: NA
j_call: TRBJ1-5
v_call: TRBV6-4
clone_size: NA
cdr3_nt: TGTGCCAGCAGTGAGGGCGTCCATCAGCCCCAGCATTTT
cdr3_aa: CASSEGVHQPQHF

d_call: NA
j_call: TRBJ2-5
v_call: TRBV7-9
clone_size: NA
cdr3_nt: TGTGCCAGCAGCTTCACTGGTGAAGAGACCCAGTACTTC
cdr3_aa: CASSFTGEETQYF

d_call: TRBD2
j_call: TRBJ2-7
v_call: TRBV4-3
clone_size: NA
cdr3_nt: TGCGCCAGCAGCCAAGCCATTACCTCCGGGACTAGAAGCTACGAGCAGTACTTC
cdr3_aa: CASSQAITSGTRSYEQYF

d_call: NA
j_call: TRBJ1-1
v_call: TRBV4-2
clone_size: NA
cdr3_nt: TGTGCCAGCAGCCAACCCGTTGGATGGTTAGGGGGCACTGAAGCTTTCTTT
cdr3_aa: CASSQPVGWLGGTEAFF

d_call: TRBD1
j_call: TRBJ1-6
v_call: TRBV19
clone_size: NA
cdr3_nt: TGTGCCAGTAGCACCTTGGGACAGGGACAGGCGGGCTCCTATAATTCACCCCTCCACTTT
cdr3_aa: CASSTLGQGQAGSYNSPLHF

d_call: NA
j_call: TRBJ1-4
v_call: TRBV7-9
clone_size: NA
cdr3_nt: TGTGCCAGCCCACGGGGGGGAACCGAGGAAAAACTGTTTTTT
cdr3_aa: CASPRGGTEEKLFF

d_call: TRBD1
j_call: TRBJ1-4
v_call: TRBV18
clone_size: once
cdr3_nt: TGTGCCAGCTCCTCCTACTCCGGGACAGATAAAAAACTGTTTTTT
cdr3_aa: CASSSYSGTDKKLFF

d_call: NA
j_call: TRBJ1-1
v_call: TRBV18
clone_size: NA
cdr3_nt: TGTGCCAGCTCAGGTGATGTCAGGGCGGACACTGAAGCTTTCTTT
cdr3_aa: CASSGDVRADTEAFF

d_call: TRBD2
j_call: TRBJ2-1
v_call: TRBV7-6
clone_size: NA
cdr3_nt: TGTGCCAGCAGCTCGCGACTAGCGGCTCACAATGAGCAGTTCTTC
cdr3_aa: CASSSRLAAHNEQFF

d_call: TRBD1
j_call: TRBJ2-7
v_call: TRBV7-9
clone_size: once
cdr3_nt: TGTGCCAGCAGCCCGAGTGGACAGGGGAAGCAGTACTTC
cdr3_aa: CASSPSGQGKQYF

d_call: TRBD1
j_call: TRBJ1-1
v_call: TRBV30
clone_size: NA
cdr3_nt: TGTGCCTGGAGTGTAGCAATCCTTACCGGGACAGCGAACACTGAAGCTTTCTTT
cdr3_aa: CAWSVAILTGTANTEAFF

d_call: NA
j_call: TRBJ2-6
v_call: TRBV4-3
clone_size: NA
cdr3_nt: TGCGCCAGCAGCCAAGACGGGGTTTCCGGGGCCAACGTCCTGACTTTC
cdr3_aa: CASSQDGVSGANVLTF

d_call: NA
j_call: TRBJ1-2
v_call: TRBV5-4
clone_size: NA
cdr3_nt: TGTGCCAGCAGCATCGGGACGGGGGAGAACTATGGCTACACCTTC
cdr3_aa: CASSIGTGENYGYTF

d_call: NA
j_call: TRBJ2-5
v_call: TRBV7-8
clone_size: NA
cdr3_nt: TGTGCCAGCAGCTTAAGTTTGCGAGACGGGGAGACCCAGTACTTC
cdr3_aa: CASSLSLRDGETQYF

d_call: NA
j_call: TRBJ1-2
v_call: TRBV5-4
clone_size: NA
cdr3_nt: TGTGCCAGCAGGCCGCAGCACGCGGACTATGGCTACACCTTC
cdr3_aa: CASRPQHADYGYTF

d_call: TRBD1
j_call: TRBJ1-2
v_call: TRBV2
clone_size: once
cdr3_nt: TGTGCCAGCAGTTTACAGGGGGTGCAGTATGGCTACACCTTC
cdr3_aa: CASSLQGVQYGYTF

d_call: NA
j_call: TRBJ1-3
v_call: TRBV7-9
clone_size: once
cdr3_nt: TGTGCCAGCAGCCGGGACATTGCGTACTCTGGAAACACCATATATTTT
cdr3_aa: CASSRDIAYSGNTIYF

d_call: TRBD1
j_call: TRBJ2-7
v_call: TRBV6-1
clone_size: once
cdr3_nt: TGTGCCAGCAGAGACCTGGACAGGGGAGCCTACGAGCAGTACTTC
cdr3_aa: CASRDLDRGAYEQYF

d_call: NA
j_call: TRBJ1-5
v_call: TRBV7-9
clone_size: NA
cdr3_nt: TGTGCCAGCAGCTTAGGTGCAGGGAAAAATAGCAATCAGCCCCAGCATTTT
cdr3_aa: CASSLGAGKNSNQPQHF

d_call: NA
j_call: TRBJ1-1
v_call: TRBV7-6
clone_size: NA
cdr3_nt: TGTGCCAGCAGCTTTGACGGGGGGATGAACACTGAAGCTTTCTTT
cdr3_aa: CASSFDGGMNTEAFF

d_call: NA
j_call: TRBJ2-7
v_call: TRBV2
clone_size: few
cdr3_nt: TGTGCCAGCAACCGGGACTGGTCCTACGAGCAGTACTTC
cdr3_aa: CASNRDWSYEQYF